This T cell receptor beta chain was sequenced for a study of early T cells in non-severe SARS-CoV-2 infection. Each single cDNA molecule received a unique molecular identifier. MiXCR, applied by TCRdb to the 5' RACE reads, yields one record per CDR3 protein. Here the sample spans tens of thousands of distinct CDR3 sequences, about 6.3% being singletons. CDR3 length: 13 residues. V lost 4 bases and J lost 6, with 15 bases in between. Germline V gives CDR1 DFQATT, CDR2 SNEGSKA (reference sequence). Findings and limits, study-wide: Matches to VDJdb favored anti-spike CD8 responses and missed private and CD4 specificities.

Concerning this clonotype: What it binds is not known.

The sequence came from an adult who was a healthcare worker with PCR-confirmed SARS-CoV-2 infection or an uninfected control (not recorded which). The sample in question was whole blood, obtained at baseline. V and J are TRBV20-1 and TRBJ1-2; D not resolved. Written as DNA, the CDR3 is TGCAGTGCTAAATCGGATTTATTCCATGGCTACACCTTC. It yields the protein CSAKSDLFHGYTF.